This TCR beta chain comes out of a study of human T cells and chemical hapten exposure. This clonotype was seen a handful of times. Its antigen is not known. Specified time point: patch test 1, 2 weeks after DPC sensitization. Sample treatment: therapeutic diphenylcyclopropenone sensitization with weekly scalp DPC. General observations from the study: Expanded TCRs made up significantly more big CDR3 similarity clusters than controls did.

The CDR3 extends over 17 amino acids. Germline assignment: CDR1 SGHTA and CDR2 FQGNSA. The junction had 10 bases not matched to a gene; V was cut back by 3 bases and J by 2 bases. TCRdb called the RACE reads again in MiXCR, with one record for every CDR3 protein. The sample carries roughly 200,000 distinct CDR3 sequences, more than 20% recorded once. The receptor comes from a woman aged 45-60 years with alopecia areata. Some clones in this sample may be carry-over from other donors' samples. The sample in question was whole blood, obtained in connection with sensitization to the hapten diphenylcyclopropenone (DPC). The chain combines TRBV7-2 with TRBJ2-3, with 8 positions matching TRBD2. This CDR3 is CASSFRAGGGSTDTQYF. The CDR3 nucleotides are TGTGCCAGCAGCTTTCGCGCGGGAGGCGGATCCACAGATACGCAGTATTTT.